The clone carrying this T cell receptor (beta chain) was seen a few times. Antigen specificity is unknown. This sample is drawn from a study of blood T cells in healthy people across ages. Notes on the study in general: Any conclusive comparison of naive versus antigen-experienced cells was prevented by using unsorted PBMCs.

The germline CDR1 and CDR2 sequences are SGHTA and FQGNSA. The CDR3 is 16 amino acids. With 5 bases clipped from V and 2 bases from J, the junction kept 11 bases outside the gene matches. PCR was performed a second time for 7 to 11 cycles using a sample-barcoded 5' primer and a J-beta primer mix. Each CDR3 protein gets one entry after TCRdb re-called the 5' RACE reads with MiXCR. The sample includes almost 800,000 distinct CDR3 sequences, roughly 60% seen only once; the top ten take approximately 20%. Healthy Caucasian individuals from Russia aged roughly 6 to 90 were enrolled as donors. Sequenced material: blood. The rearrangement joins TRBV7-2 to TRBJ2-7; 8 bases align to TRBD2. The receptor was derived from a man aged 25-45 years in good health. Written as DNA, the CDR3 is TGTGCCAGCAGCCTCAACCCGGCGGGAGGTCCCTACGAGCAGTACTTC. Its protein product is CASSLNPAGGPYEQYF.